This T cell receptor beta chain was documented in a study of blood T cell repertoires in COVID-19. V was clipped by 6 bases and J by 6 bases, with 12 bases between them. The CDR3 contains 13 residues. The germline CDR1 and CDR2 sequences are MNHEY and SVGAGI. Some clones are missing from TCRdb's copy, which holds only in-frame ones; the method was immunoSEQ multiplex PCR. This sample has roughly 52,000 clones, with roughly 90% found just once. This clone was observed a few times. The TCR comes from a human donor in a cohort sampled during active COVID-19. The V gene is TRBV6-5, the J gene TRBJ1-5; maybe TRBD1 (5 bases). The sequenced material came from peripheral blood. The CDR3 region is CASSLIRGQPQHF. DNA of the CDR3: TGTGCCAGCAGCCTTATAAGGGGTCAGCCCCAGCATTTT.